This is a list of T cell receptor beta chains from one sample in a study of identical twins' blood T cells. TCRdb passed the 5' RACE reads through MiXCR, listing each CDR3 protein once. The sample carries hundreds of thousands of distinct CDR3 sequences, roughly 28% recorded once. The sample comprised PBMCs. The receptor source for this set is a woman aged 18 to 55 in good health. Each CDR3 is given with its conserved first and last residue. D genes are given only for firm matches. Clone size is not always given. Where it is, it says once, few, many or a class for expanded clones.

TGTGCCAGCAGCTTAGTAGGCGGGGCGCCTGAAGCTTTCTTT CASSLVGGAPEAFF TRBJ1-1 TRBV7-2 - -
TGTGCCAGCAGCTTAGTAGCTCTCGAGCAGTACTTC CASSLVALEQYF TRBJ2-7 TRBV7-2 few -
TGTGCCAGCAGCCCTACAGGGAGGGACGGGACTGAAGCTTTCTTT CASSPTGRDGTEAFF TRBJ1-1 TRBV6-5 few -
TGTGCCAGCAAGAGGACTATTTACGAGCAGTACTTC CASKRTIYEQYF TRBJ2-7 TRBV6-2/TRBV6-3 few -
TGTGCCAGCAGGCTGCTAACGGGTGAGCAGTTCTTC CASRLLTGEQFF TRBJ2-1 TRBV2 - -
TGTGCCAGCAGCCGTACCCGACTTGATGAAAAACTGTTTTTT CASSRTRLDEKLFF TRBJ1-4 TRBV3-1 - -
TGTGCCAGCTCACCAGGAGGGAATCAGCCCCAGCATTTT CASSPGGNQPQHF TRBJ1-5 TRBV18 many -
TGCAGCGTCGTTCCCGTCAATGAGCAGTTCTTC CSVVPVNEQFF TRBJ2-1 TRBV29-1 few -
TGTGCCATCAGTGCGGGAGGGTTTGGCTACACCTTC CAISAGGFGYTF TRBJ1-2 TRBV10-3 few -
TGTGCCAGCAGCGCTGGGGGACAGGGGACGCGGAACACTGAAGCTTTCTTT CASSAGGQGTRNTEAFF TRBJ1-1 TRBV9 - TRBD1
TGCAGTGCTAGTCGTCAGGGGAAAACCGGGGAGCTGTTTTTT CSASRQGKTGELFF TRBJ2-2 TRBV20-1 - -
TGTGCCAGCAGCCGACTAGCTCGTCCTGGGGCCAACGTCCTGACTTTC CASSRLARPGANVLTF TRBJ2-6 TRBV28 - TRBD2
TGCGCGACTAGCGGGGGCTACAATGAGCAGTTCTTC CATSGGYNEQFF TRBJ2-1 TRBV4-1 - TRBD2
TGCAGCGGCTCTTTCTCCGGGGCCAACGTCCTGACTTTC CSGSFSGANVLTF TRBJ2-6 TRBV29-1 few -
TGCGCCAGCAGCCAGTATATCGCGGGAGGGTACAATGAGCAGTTCTTC CASSQYIAGGYNEQFF TRBJ2-1 TRBV5-1 - TRBD2
TGCAGTGCGCCGCTCGGAAACGAGCAGTACTTC CSAPLGNEQYF TRBJ2-7 TRBV20-1 few -
TGTGCCAGCAGCTTAGACTTTATCACTGAAGCTTTCTTT CASSLDFITEAFF TRBJ1-1 TRBV11-3 few -
TGTGCCAGCGGATACTCCTGGGTTTTCACCTGGGAGCTGTTTTTT CASGYSWVFTWELFF TRBJ2-2 TRBV7-8 - -
TGTGCCAGCGGGACTAATTCACCCCTCCACTTT CASGTNSPLHF TRBJ1-6 TRBV3-1 - -
TGCAGTGCTACCGGTGGACAGGGGAGAGGTACCTTC CSATGGQGRGTF TRBJ1-2 TRBV20-1 - TRBD1
TGTGCCAGCAGCCCCTCGAGGAGCATTTACGAGCAGTACTTC CASSPSRSIYEQYF TRBJ2-7 TRBV7-9 - -
TGCAGCGTTGACGCGGTGGAAGACTATGGCTACACCTTC CSVDAVEDYGYTF TRBJ1-2 TRBV29-1 - -
TGTGCCACTCAGGGTACCGGAAACACCATATATTTT CATQGTGNTIYF TRBJ1-3 TRBV6-5 few -
TGTGCCAGCAGCGGGCAGCTACCAACTAATGAAAAACTGTTTTTT CASSGQLPTNEKLFF TRBJ1-4 TRBV7-8 many -
TGCGCTGCGGGACGCTCTCATGAAAAACTGTTTTTT CAAGRSHEKLFF TRBJ1-4 TRBV10-2 - -
TGCAGTGCTTCTCTAGGACAGGGTATTTCACCCCTCCACTTT CSASLGQGISPLHF TRBJ1-6 TRBV20-1 - TRBD1
TGCGCCAGCAGCTTTATCCTGGGCACCGGGGAGCTGTTTTTT CASSFILGTGELFF TRBJ2-2 TRBV5-1 - -
TGCAGCGCTCCCGATGGATCTAGCACAGATACGCAGTATTTT CSAPDGSSTDTQYF TRBJ2-3 TRBV29-1 many -
TGTGCCAGCAGCCAAGTAGGCGGCGCCAAAAACATTCAGTACTTC CASSQVGGAKNIQYF TRBJ2-4 TRBV3-1 - -
TGCAGTGCTAGTAGCGGGAGGGCAGAGACCCAGTACTTC CSASSGRAETQYF TRBJ2-5 TRBV20-1 few TRBD2
TGTGCCATCAGTGGAGGAGGGCCCAATAGCAATCAGCCCCAGCATTTT CAISGGGPNSNQPQHF TRBJ1-5 TRBV10-3 many -
TGTGCCAGCAGCCCCCCCTCTTGGAGAGGGATGAAAGCTTTCTTT CASSPPSWRGMKAFF TRBJ1-1 TRBV7-2 few -
TGTGCCAGCAGCCCTCGGGAGGCGGGACTAAACACCGGGGAGCTGTTTTTT CASSPREAGLNTGELFF TRBJ2-2 TRBV4-2 few TRBD2
TGTGCCAGCAGCCTTACAGGAGCTCAGCCCCAGCATTTT CASSLTGAQPQHF TRBJ1-5 TRBV11-2 few -
TGTGCCACCAGCATAAAACAGACCACTGAAGCTTTCTTT CATSIKQTTEAFF TRBJ1-1 TRBV15 - -
TGTGCCAGCAGCTTTGGAGGTATAGGCGAGCAGTGCTTC CASSFGGIGEQCF TRBJ2-7 TRBV7-8 - -
TGCAGCGTCCAAACAGGGGGGATAGATACGCAGTATTTT CSVQTGGIDTQYF TRBJ2-3 TRBV29-1 - TRBD1